The 24 T cell receptor beta chains given below trace back to one sample, sequenced in a study of PD-1 blockade in classical Hodgkin lymphoma. Data came from immunoSEQ multiplex PCR; TCRdb stores just in-frame clones and leaves some out. The table has about 33,000 clones, approximately 68% seen once. Time point noted: cycle 4 day 1 (C4D1), after five to seven weeks of nivolumab. There was relapse after autologous stem cell transplantation in every patient, and there was variation in brentuximab vedotin exposure. This material consisted of peripheral blood mononuclear cells (PBMCs), taken before the fourth cycle of nivolumab. The receptors derive from a human donor with classical Hodgkin lymphoma.

V usage is TRBV6-5 and J usage is TRBJ2-1; TRBD2 matches 8 bases. The germline V gene has CDR1 MNHEY and CDR2 SVGAGI. The junction had 4 bases not matched to a gene; V was cut back by 4 bases and J by 8 bases. The CDR3 runs 13 residues. The CDR3 nucleotides are TGTGCCAGCAGTTCGACGGGGGGGCATGAGCAGTTCTTC. Translation: CASSSTGGHEQFF.

This clone was seen only once. Here the CDR3 reads CASTTNNGNYGYTF. Written as DNA, the CDR3 is TGTGCCAGCACCACCAACAACGGGAACTATGGCTACACCTTC. This sequence joins TRBV28 and TRBJ1-2; D uncertain. The length of the CDR3 is 14 residues. CDR1 is MDHEN, CDR2 SYDVKM, per germline. With 7 bases removed from V and 2 bases from J, the gap between germline ends came to 14 bases.

On this clone: At one end, the junction sequence differs from germline, possibly due to a read error. The chain combines TRBV27 with TRBJ2-5; no clear D gene. In germline, CDR1 is MNHEY, CDR2 SMNVEV (reference sequence). The CDR3 has 13 residues. CDR3 DNA: TGTGCCAGCAGTTTAGGACCCCAAGGGACCCAGTACTTC. It specifies CASSLGPQGTQYF.

This chain joins TRBV2 and TRBJ2-1, with TRBD1 matching over 7 bases. Germline V CDR1 and CDR2: SNHLY, FYNNEI. CDR3 size: 14 residues. J gave up 3 bases and V 5 bases, and 4 bases lay outside the gene matches. CDR3 sequence reads: CASSSGTVYNEQFF. The CDR3 DNA reads as TGTGCCAGCAGTTCCGGGACAGTCTACAATGAGCAGTTCTTC.

The chain couples TRBV27 to TRBJ1-5, with D possibly being TRBD1 (5 bases). This CDR3 is 16 amino acids long. V was trimmed by 6 bases and J by 0 bases, leaving 15 bases between them. Germline-derived CDR1 and CDR2 are MNHEY and SMNVEV (reference sequence). The CDR3 sequence is CASSAGVSYSNQPQHF. The CDR3 DNA is TGTGCCAGCAGCGCGGGGGTTTCTTATAGCAATCAGCCCCAGCATTTT.

The J gene is TRBJ2-7, the V gene TRBV6-5; weak D call: TRBD1 (6 bases). V was pared by 2 bases and J by 3 bases, with 17 bases between. Germline loops: CDR1 MNHEY, CDR2 SVGAGI. The CDR3 is 16 amino acids. The DNA for the CDR3 is TGTGCCAGCAGTTACATCCCGCCGGACAGCCACTACGAGCAGTACTTC. Protein: CASSYIPPDSHYEQYF.

The genes are TRBV19 and TRBJ1-5; TRBD1 aligns across 11 bases. J gave up 7 bases and V 4 bases, and 0 bases lay outside the gene matches. Germline V CDR1 and CDR2: LNHDA, SQIVND (reference sequence). The CDR3 length is 13 residues. CDR3 bases: TGTGCCAGTAGTAGGACAGGGGGCCAGCCCCAGCATTTT. Its translation: CASSRTGGQPQHF.

This clone occurred a few times. The chain uses TRBV9 and TRBJ2-7; D perhaps matches TRBD1 (6 bases). Looked up from germline, CDR1 is SGDLS and CDR2 is YYNGEE. V lost 5 bases, J lost 2 bases, and 14 bases lay in between. This CDR3 is built from 14 residues. CDR3 nucleotides: TGTGCCAGCAGACCTGTGGGGGCTGCCTACGAGCAGTACTTC. This codes for CASRPVGAAYEQYF.

V usage is TRBV27 and J usage is TRBJ2-1; possible D gene TRBD1, 6 bases. Germline-derived CDR1 and CDR2 are MNHEY and SMNVEV (reference sequence). This CDR3 is built from 15 residues. V was shortened by 5 bases and J by 3 bases, with 14 bases between the two germline ends. The CDR3 here is CASSPTGKHYNEQFF. As DNA, the CDR3 is TGTGCCAGCAGTCCCACAGGGAAACACTACAATGAGCAGTTCTTC.

J is TRBJ1-1 and V is TRBV29-1, with D perhaps matching TRBD1 (6 bases). The CDR3 loop spans 13 amino acids. Germline CDR1 reads SQVTM; CDR2 reads ANQGSEA. Trimming shortened V by 0 bases and J by 11 bases, and 16 bases separated the two germline ends. In DNA form, the CDR3 reads TGCAGCGTTGAAGAGGCCAGAGGGGGTGTTGCTTTCTTT. Translating gives CSVEEARGGVAFF.

The chain joins TRBV27 to TRBJ2-1, with 9 bases identical to TRBD2. The CDR3 extends over 17 amino acids. CDR1 and CDR2 from the germline V gene are MNHEY and SMNVEV (reference sequence). Unmatched junction bases numbered 8, after V lost 5 bases and J lost 0 bases. This CDR3 is CASSHYSGSSSYNEQFF. CDR3 sequence (DNA): TGTGCCAGCAGTCACTATAGCGGGAGTAGCTCCTACAATGAGCAGTTCTTC.

As DNA, the CDR3 is TGTGCCAGCAGTTTAGCAACAGGAGCCTATGGCTACACCTTC. The encoded protein is CASSLATGAYGYTF. The chain is built from TRBV27 and TRBJ1-2; TRBD1 might be the D (5 bases). CDR3 size: 14 residues. The germline CDR1 and CDR2 sequences are MNHEY and SMNVEV (reference sequence). The V end lost 2 bases, the J end lost 4 bases, and 11 bases lay between the germline ends.

The chain couples TRBV4-1 to TRBJ1-6; D call uncertain. This CDR3 has 15 amino acids. Germline CDR1 is MGHRA and CDR2 is YSYEKL. Trimming pared 0 bases from V and 2 bases from J, leaving 5 bases between. This chain's CDR3 is CASSQEGTYNSPLHF. The CDR3 coding sequence is TGCGCCAGCAGCCAAGAAGGGACCTATAATTCACCCCTCCACTTT.

V gene TRBV5-3 combines with J gene TRBJ2-7, with 10 bases that match TRBD2. TRBV5-3 is an ORF, and what it does is uncertain. After removal of 0 bases from V and 5 bases from J, the junction contained 14 bases not matched to a gene. The CDR3 covers 18 residues. The CDR3 protein is CARSLVGRRKREGDEQYF. The CDR3 bases are TGTGCCAGAAGCTTGGTCGGGAGACGTAAGCGGGAGGGCGACGAGCAGTACTTC.

The chain recombines TRBV6-6 with TRBJ2-7, with D perhaps matching TRBD1 (5 bases). CDR1 and CDR2 from the germline V gene are MNHNY and SVGAGI (reference sequence). This CDR3 is 15 amino acids long. With 3 bases removed from V and 1 base from J, the gap between germline ends came to 13 bases. CDR3 loop: CASSYGATYSYEQYF. As DNA, the CDR3 is TGTGCCAGCAGTTATGGGGCAACCTATTCCTACGAGCAGTACTTC.

The genes are TRBV5-5 and TRBJ1-5; 9 bases match TRBD1. The V and J ends lost 4 bases and 5 bases, in that order; junction bases with no gene match: 10. CDR3 length: 16 residues. Germline values: CDR1 SGHKS, CDR2 YYEKEE (reference sequence). CDR3 residues: CASSPSGQGYYQPQHF. CDR3 coding DNA: TGTGCCAGCAGCCCCTCGGGACAGGGATATTATCAGCCCCAGCATTTT.

V usage is TRBV6-5 and J usage is TRBJ1-3; D is possibly TRBD1 (6 bases). CDR1 and CDR2 (germline): MNHEY, SVGAGI. The CDR3 is 15 amino acids. Trimming removed 0 bases from V and 8 bases from J, with 14 bases in between. CDR3 DNA: TGTGCCAGCAGTTACTCACCGGGGGCTAGCGACACCATATATTTT. Translating gives CASSYSPGASDTIYF.

The chain combines TRBV4-2 with TRBJ1-2; 7 bases fit TRBD1. Germline values: CDR1 LGHNA, CDR2 YNFKEQ. Unmatched junction bases numbered 5, after V lost 2 bases and J lost 5 bases. The CDR3 covers 14 residues. CDR3 loop: CASSQTGTDYGYTF. In nucleotides, the CDR3 is TGTGCCAGCAGCCAAACCGGGACAGATTATGGCTACACCTTC.

This clone was detected only a few times. This chain joins TRBV5-6 and TRBJ1-2, with TRBD1 matching over 9 bases. The CDR3 consists of 16 residues. Germline V gene sequence: CDR1 SGHDT, CDR2 YYEEEE. The junction had 10 bases not matched to a gene; V was cut back by 4 bases and J by 3 bases. CDR3 nucleotide sequence: TGTGCCAGCAGCGTTATGAAGGGGACAGGGTACTATGGCTACACCTTC. Translated: CASSVMKGTGYYGYTF.

The genes are TRBV19 and TRBJ1-1; 8 bases are a match to TRBD1. CDR1 is LNHDA, CDR2 SQIVND, per germline (reference sequence). After removal of 3 bases from V and 1 base from J, the junction contained 1 base not matched to a gene. The CDR3 contains 14 residues. CDR3 in DNA: TGTGCCAGTAGTATTACAGGGGGGAACACTGAAGCTTTCTTT. It yields the protein CASSITGGNTEAFF.

The V call is TRBV7-6, the J call TRBJ2-3; no firm D call. The V and J ends lost 2 bases and 5 bases respectively, with 11 bases between them. The CDR3 contains 14 residues. CDR1 SGHVS and CDR2 FNYEAQ come from the germline V gene. CDR3 sequence reads: CASSLKGVRDTQYF. CDR3 bases: TGTGCCAGCAGCTTAAAAGGAGTCAGAGATACGCAGTATTTT.

The chain links TRBV19 to TRBJ2-5; D is unresolved. Germline assignment: CDR1 LNHDA and CDR2 SQIVND (reference sequence). CDR3 length: 15 amino acids. Trimming left V 3 bases short and J 0 bases short, with 11 bases between. DNA for the CDR3: TGTGCCAGTAGTATGTGGACCCTCGACCAAGAGACCCAGTACTTC. Translated, it gives CASSMWTLDQETQYF. Full variable domain (rest looked up from reference TRBV19 and TRBJ2-5): DGGITQSPKYLFRKEGQNVTLSCEQNLNHDAMYWYRQDPGQGLRLIYYSQIVNDFQKGDIAEGYSVSREKKESFPLTVTSAQKNPTAFYLCASSMWTLDQETQYFGPGTRLLVL.

V gene TRBV7-3 combines with J gene TRBJ2-5; a weak D match, TRBD2 (6 bases). Trimming removed 4 bases at V and 2 bases at J, with 14 bases between. The germline gives CDR1 SGHTA, CDR2 FQGTGA. This CDR3 region has 15 residues. DNA for the CDR3: TGTGCCAGCAGCTCCCATGGCGGGACTCAAGAGACCCAGTACTTC. Its protein is CASSSHGGTQETQYF.

The chain employs TRBV27 and TRBJ2-2; D unclear. This CDR3 region has 14 residues. V dropped 5 bases and J dropped 3 bases, with 10 bases sitting between them. Per the germline V gene, CDR1 is MNHEY and CDR2 is SMNVEV (reference sequence). This chain's CDR3 is CASSTAGYTGELFF. The CDR3 nucleotides are TGTGCCAGCAGTACAGCAGGTTACACCGGGGAGCTGTTTTTT.